Here is one TCR beta chain with its context. No antigen is known for it. Using immunoSEQ multiplex PCR, the repertoire was profiled, and TCRdb retains in-frame clones only, with some absent. The sample lists about 200,000 clones; around 86% were seen once. The roughly 120-subject validation cohort, separate from the approximately 670-subject first cohort, included the donors. The entry originates in a study of cytomegalovirus exposure and HLA in healthy donors. Points from the study as a whole: The study flagged some 180 TCR beta chains as cytomegalovirus-associated. TCR clusters originating in the first cohort tended to co-occur in the roughly 120 validation repertoires, according to a later analysis.

The CDR3 has 19 residues. The trim removed 4 bases at V and 4 bases at J, leaving 17 bases unmatched. Germline CDR1 and CDR2: MNHEY and SMNVEV (reference sequence). The chain uses TRBV27 and TRBJ2-7, with 12 bases that match TRBD2. This clonotype originated in a woman between 18 and 29 years old in good health and CMV-seropositive. The sequencing sample was made of PBMCs. The chain's CDR3 is CASSSSGTSGWLTSYEQYF. The CDR3 DNA follows: TGTGCCAGCAGTTCTTCAGGGACTAGCGGGTGGCTAACCTCGTACGAGCAGTACTTC.